This TCR beta chain was sequenced during a study of blood T cell repertoires in COVID-19. Only a few counts were recorded for this clone. Assay used: immunoSEQ multiplex PCR; TCRdb lists only in-frame clones, some missing. The sample includes roughly 360,000 clones, around 87% of them seen just once. The V gene end was trimmed by 2 bases and the J gene end by 0 bases; junction bases not matched to a gene: 8. The CDR3 has 17 residues. CDR1 is SEHNR and CDR2 is FQNEAQ in the germline V gene (reference sequence). The chain couples TRBV7-9 to TRBJ2-7; 9 bases map to TRBD1. This sequence was found in a man in his thirties or forties who had recovered from COVID-19. Sequencing was performed on PBMCs or T cells enriched from blood (not recorded which). The CDR3 DNA reads as TGTGCCAGCAGCTTAAATATTGGGACAGGGCCCTCCTACGAGCAGTACTTC. It specifies CASSLNIGTGPSYEQYF.